This record covers a single T cell receptor (beta chain). The antigen remains undetermined. The length of the CDR3 is 14 residues. Germline V CDR1 and CDR2: MNHEY, SVGAGI. V was trimmed by 2 bases and J by 5 bases, leaving 12 bases between them. The source of the sample is a study of OX40 agonist ivuxolimab in advanced cancers. Turning to the study itself: Partial responses were achieved by three patients, of whom one had hepatocellular carcinoma and two had cutaneous melanoma. Study-wide results and caveats: Partial responders treated at 0.1-3.0 mg/kg exhibited clonal expansion among the lowest measured. At doses 0.1 to 3.0 mg/kg, CD4+ and CD8+ clones expanded.

Only in-frame clones appear in the TCRdb table, and some are missing; sequencing was by immunoSEQ multiplex PCR. The table includes more than 65,000 clones, roughly 81% detected once. Here the sequenced sample was CD4+ or CD8+ T cells sorted from blood, taken in a trial of the OX40 agonist ivuxolimab. V is TRBV6-5 and J is TRBJ1-2, with D tentatively TRBD1 (5 bases). This receptor was identified in an adult with an advanced solid tumor such as melanoma, head and neck, liver or kidney cancer. CDR3 loop: CASSYGQDIYGYTF. The CDR3 DNA is TGTGCCAGCAGTTACGGGCAGGACATTTATGGCTACACCTTC.